This T cell receptor beta chain was sequenced during a study of cytomegalovirus exposure and HLA in healthy donors. Regarding the study as a whole: The sole available immune exposure information was CMV serostatus.

This clone has just one count. Its antigen is still unknown. PCR used 60 Vbeta primers and 13 Jbeta primers. Authors' methods: As a later analysis found, there were 82 million or so unique TCR beta chains, of which roughly 11 million were shared. Repertoires were generated with immunoSEQ multiplex PCR, while TCRdb's copy carries only in-frame clones and drops some. D and trimming come from the DNA, and the V and J calls and clone size come from that table. The table lists about 160,000 clones, around four fifths of them singletons. The TCR originated in a girl aged 2 to 9 in good health and CMV-seropositive. Sequencing was done on a sample of PBMCs.

DNA of the CDR3: TGTGCCAGCAGCCCTATCCGTCAAGGGGGTGAAGCTTTCTTT. Protein sequence: CASSPIRQGGEAFF. The rearrangement uses TRBV27 and TRBJ1-1, with TRBD1 as a possible D gene (6 bases). The germline V gene encodes CDR1 MNHEY and CDR2 SMNVEV (reference sequence). Trimming stripped 6 bases from V and 7 bases from J, with 18 bases between. The CDR3 has 14 residues.